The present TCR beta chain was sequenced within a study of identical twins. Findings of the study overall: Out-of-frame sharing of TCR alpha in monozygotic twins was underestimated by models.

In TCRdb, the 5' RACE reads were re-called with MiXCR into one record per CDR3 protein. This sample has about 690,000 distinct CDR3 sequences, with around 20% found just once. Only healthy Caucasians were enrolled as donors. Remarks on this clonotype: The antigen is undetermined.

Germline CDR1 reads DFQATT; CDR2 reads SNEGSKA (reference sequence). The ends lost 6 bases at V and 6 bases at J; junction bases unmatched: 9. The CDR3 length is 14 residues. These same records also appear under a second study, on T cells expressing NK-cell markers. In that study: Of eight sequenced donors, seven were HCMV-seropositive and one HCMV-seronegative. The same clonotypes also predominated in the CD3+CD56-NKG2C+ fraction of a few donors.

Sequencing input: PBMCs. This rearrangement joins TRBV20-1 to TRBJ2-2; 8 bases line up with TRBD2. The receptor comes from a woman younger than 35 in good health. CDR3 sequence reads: CSATSGIRAGELFF. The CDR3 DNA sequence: TGCAGTGCCACTAGCGGTATTAGGGCCGGGGAGCTGTTTTTT.